A selection of T cell receptor beta chains follows, all from one sample in a study of T cells in Graves' hyperthyroidism and ophthalmopathy. TCRdb re-derived calls from the multiplex PCR reads in MiXCR, one entry per CDR3 protein. This repertoire shows hundreds of thousands of distinct CDR3 sequences, less than 20% found once; its top ten account for about 50%. The sample was blood. These receptors were obtained from a man aged 40-55 years with Graves' ophthalmopathy. Both conserved end residues are part of each CDR3. The D gene is left open where the match is weak. The size entry is marked missing in some rows and otherwise reads once, few, many or a size class.

>TRBD1|16|TRBJ2-2|TRBV20-1|-
CSARDPGQANTGELFF
TGCAGTGCTAGAGACCCGGGACAGGCGAACACCGGGGAGCTGTTTTTT
>TRBD1|15|TRBJ1-4|TRBV5-5|-
CASITSPGQNEKLFF
TGTGCCAGCATCACATCTCCGGGACAGAATGAAAAACTGTTTTTT
>-|13|TRBJ2-3|TRBV7-8|many
CASQKQGLDTQYF
TGTGCCAGCCAAAAGCAGGGGTTAGATACGCAGTATTTT
>-|14|TRBJ2-2|TRBV4-1|few
CASSQDSGAGELFF
TGCGCCAGCAGCCAAGATTCAGGGGCCGGGGAGCTGTTTTTT
>-|13|TRBJ1-5|TRBV18|-
CASSGQVNQPQHF
TGTGCCAGCTCAGGGCAGGTCAATCAGCCCCAGCATTTT
>-|13|TRBJ2-1|TRBV7-2|many
CASSLGAANEQFF
TGTGCCAGCAGCTTAGGGGCTGCCAATGAGCAGTTCTTC
>-|10|TRBJ1-2|TRBV12-3/TRBV12-4|many
CASSLLGYTF
TGTGCCAGCAGTTTGCTTGGCTACACCTTC
>-|13|TRBJ2-5|TRBV12-3/TRBV12-4|few
CASRARDTKTQYF
TGTGCCAGCAGGGCTCGGGACACGAAAACCCAGTACTTC
>TRBD1|15|TRBJ1-5|TRBV28|many
CASSPGTASNQPQHF
TGTGCCAGCAGCCCTGGGACAGCTAGCAATCAGCCCCAGCATTTT
>-|11|TRBJ2-1|TRBV12-3/TRBV12-4|-
CASSFFKEQFF
TGTGCCAGCAGTTTTTTTAAGGAGCAGTTCTTC
>-|17|TRBJ2-2|TRBV28|few
CASTLSSGGAGTGELFF
TGTGCCAGCACCCTTAGTTCGGGGGGCGCCGGCACCGGGGAGCTGTTTTTT
>-|14|TRBJ2-3|TRBV2|many
CASISGPSTDTQYF
TGTGCCAGCATTAGCGGACCTAGCACAGATACGCAGTATTTT
>-|14|TRBJ2-5|TRBV9|-
CASSYTASRETQYF
TGTGCCAGCAGCTATACTGCTAGCCGTGAGACCCAGTACTTC
>TRBD2|15|TRBJ2-3|TRBV5-1|many
CASSLMAGVTDTQYF
TGCGCCAGCAGCTTGATGGCGGGGGTCACAGATACGCAGTATTTT
>TRBD1|15|TRBJ2-7|TRBV27|many
CATRLGTGSSYEQYF
TGTGCCACCCGTCTGGGGACAGGCAGCTCCTACGAGCAGTACTTC
>-|13|TRBJ2-7|TRBV27|many
CASSLRQDHEQYF
TGTGCCAGCAGTTTAAGACAGGACCACGAGCAGTACTTC
>-|15|TRBJ1-2|TRBV5-1|-
CASSLAPPRDRGYTF
TGCGCCAGCAGCTTGGCTCCCCCAAGGGATCGTGGCTACACCTTC
>TRBD2|17|TRBJ2-1|TRBV3-1|many
CASSQDMSGGAYNEQFF
TGTGCCAGCAGCCAGGATATGAGCGGGGGGGCCTACAATGAGCAGTTCTTC
>-|15|TRBJ1-5|TRBV15|-
CATSRELFFGQPQHF
TGTGCCACCAGCAGAGAACTCTTCTTCGGTCAGCCCCAGCATTTT
>-|14|TRBJ2-2|TRBV11-2|many
CASSPPSNTGELFF
TGTGCCAGCAGCCCGCCCTCGAACACCGGGGAGCTGTTTTTT
>-|13|TRBJ1-1|TRBV30|many
CAWSFRRDTEAFF
TGTGCCTGGAGCTTCAGGAGAGACACTGAAGCTTTCTTT
>TRBD1|16|TRBJ2-1|TRBV12-5|few
CASGLGRQGIYNEQFF
TGTGCTAGTGGTTTGGGGCGACAGGGGATCTACAATGAGCAGTTCTTC
>TRBD2|18|TRBJ2-6|TRBV7-2|-
CASSFGLAGSSGANVLTF
TGTGCCAGCAGCTTTGGACTAGCGGGGAGCTCTGGGGCCAACGTCCTGACTTTC
>-|13|TRBJ1-1|TRBV20-1|few
CSAPLSLNTEAFF
TGCAGTGCTCCTCTCAGCCTGAACACTGAAGCTTTCTTT
>-|11|TRBJ2-7|TRBV20-1|-
CSAGRANEQYF
TGCAGTGCGGGGCGAGCCAACGAGCAGTACTTC
>TRBD1|18|TRBJ1-1|TRBV11-2|-
CASSLAFRGRPLNTEAFF
TGTGCCAGCAGCTTAGCCTTCAGGGGGCGCCCCTTGAACACTGAAGCTTTCTTT
>TRBD2|15|TRBJ2-3|TRBV12-3/TRBV12-4|-
CASTLAGRDTDTQYF
TGTGCCAGCACCTTAGCGGGGCGAGACACAGATACGCAGTATTTT
>-|13|TRBJ1-1|TRBV2|-
CATARTVNTEAFF
TGTGCCACCGCGAGGACGGTGAACACTGAAGCTTTCTTT
>-|16|TRBJ2-1|TRBV4-2|few
CASSQDGIEGHNEQFF
TGTGCCAGCAGCCAAGATGGGATCGAGGGGCACAATGAGCAGTTCTTC
>-|16|TRBJ2-3|TRBV5-1|many
CASSLVARVGTDTQYF
TGCGCCAGCAGCTTGGTGGCGCGGGTGGGCACAGATACGCAGTATTTT
>-|18|TRBJ2-5|TRBV7-3|many
CASSSGLALSGGTETQYF
TGTGCCAGCAGCTCTGGACTAGCGTTATCAGGGGGCACGGAGACCCAGTACTTC
>-|11|TRBJ1-2|TRBV10-3|-
CAISESYGYAF
TGTGCCATCAGTGAGTCATATGGCTACGCCTTC
>TRBD1|14|TRBJ1-3|TRBV28|many
CASSLTGVGNTIYF
TGTGCCAGCAGTTTAACAGGGGTCGGAAACACCATATATTTT
>-|19|TRBJ2-7|TRBV5-6|many
CASSGPATRARPPFYEQYF
TGTGCCAGCAGCGGCCCTGCGACGCGAGCCCGCCCGCCTTTCTACGAGCAGTACTTC
>TRBD1|17|TRBJ1-1|TRBV28|many
CASSLKGAHSLNTEAFF
TGTGCCAGCAGTTTAAAGGGGGCCCACTCTCTGAACACTGAAGCTTTCTTT
>TRBD1|16|TRBJ2-7|TRBV6-2/TRBV6-3|few
CASSYPGTGNPYEQYF
TGTGCCAGCAGTTACCCCGGGACAGGGAACCCCTACGAGCAGTACTTC
>TRBD2|17|TRBJ2-1|TRBV19|-
CASSTMTSPASYNEQFF
TGTGCCAGTAGTACCATGACTAGCCCAGCCTCCTACAATGAGCAGTTCTTC
>TRBD2|15|TRBJ2-3|TRBV20-1|few
CSARPPGLATDTQYF
TGCAGTGCTAGACCACCGGGACTAGCGACAGATACGCAGTATTTT
>TRBD1|14|TRBJ1-5|TRBV6-1|many
CASRRQGINQPQHF
TGTGCCAGCAGAAGACAGGGGATCAATCAGCCCCAGCATTTT
>-|15|TRBJ1-6|TRBV19|-
CASSIEQGRGSPLHF
TGTGCCAGTAGTATAGAGCAGGGAAGAGGATCACCCCTCCACTTT
>-|13|TRBJ1-1|TRBV6-1|few
CASGRRENTEAFF
TGTGCCAGCGGTCGGCGAGAGAACACTGAAGCTTTCTTT
>-|14|TRBJ2-2|TRBV20-1|-
CSAREGSNTGELFF
TGCAGTGCTAGGGAGGGCTCGAACACCGGGGAGCTGTTTTTT
>-|15|TRBJ2-7|TRBV5-1|many
CASSPTMAQIHEQYF
TGCGCCAGCAGCCCGACGATGGCACAGATCCACGAGCAGTACTTC
>-|16|TRBJ2-5|TRBV5-1|few
CASSVTVTGSGETQYF
TGCGCCAGCAGCGTAACGGTAACGGGTTCGGGTGAGACCCAGTACTTC
>-|12|TRBJ2-1|TRBV20-1|few
CSARDRGLRQFF
TGCAGTGCTAGAGATAGGGGTTTAAGGCAGTTCTTC
>-|14|TRBJ2-1|TRBV11-1|many
CASLASDSYNEQFF
TGTGCCAGCCTCGCTTCCGACTCCTACAATGAGCAGTTCTTC
>-|16|TRBJ1-5|TRBV19|-
CASSTAPETKAGPQHF
TGTGCCAGTAGTACCGCCCCCGAGACAAAGGCCGGACCCCAGCATTTT
>-|15|TRBJ2-7|TRBV11-2|-
CASSLTTPSSYEQYF
TGTGCCAGCAGCTTAACGACTCCAAGCTCCTACGAGCAGTACTTC
>-|14|TRBJ2-1|TRBV6-5|few
CASSYSGRGNEQFF
TGTGCCAGCAGTTACTCGGGGCGGGGAAATGAGCAGTTCTTC
>-|13|TRBJ2-5|TRBV6-1|many
CASSLTERQTQYF
TGTGCCAGCAGTCTGACGGAGCGGCAGACCCAGTACTTC
>TRBD1|12|TRBJ2-3|TRBV4-3|-
CASRTGPDTQYF
TGCGCCAGCAGGACAGGGCCAGATACGCAGTATTTT